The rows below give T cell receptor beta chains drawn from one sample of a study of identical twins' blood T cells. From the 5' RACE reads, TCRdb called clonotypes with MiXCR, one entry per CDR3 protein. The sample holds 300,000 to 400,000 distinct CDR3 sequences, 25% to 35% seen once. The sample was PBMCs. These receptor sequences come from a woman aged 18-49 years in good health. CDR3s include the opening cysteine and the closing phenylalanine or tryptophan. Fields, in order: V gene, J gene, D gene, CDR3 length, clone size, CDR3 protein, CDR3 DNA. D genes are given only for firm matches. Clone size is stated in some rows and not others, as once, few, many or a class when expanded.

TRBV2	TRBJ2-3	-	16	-	CASRSGRGYSADTQYF	TGTGCCAGCAGGTCTGGGAGGGGGTACTCCGCAGATACGCAGTATTTT
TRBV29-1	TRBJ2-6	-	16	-	CSVEQGTLAGANVLTF	TGCAGCGTTGAACAGGGGACGCTGGCTGGGGCCAACGTCCTGACTTTC
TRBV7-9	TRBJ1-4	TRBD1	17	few	CASSPGQGASTNEKLFF	TGTGCCAGCAGCCCAGGACAGGGGGCTTCAACTAATGAAAAACTGTTTTTT
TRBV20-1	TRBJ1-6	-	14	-	CSAARPSYNSPLHF	TGCAGTGCTGCCCGGCCCTCCTATAATTCACCCCTCCACTTT
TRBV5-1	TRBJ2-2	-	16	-	CASSLEPYSVAGELFF	TGCGCCAGCAGCTTGGAGCCGTATTCGGTGGCCGGGGAGCTGTTTTTT
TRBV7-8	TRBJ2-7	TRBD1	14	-	CASSFGQGVYEQYF	TGTGCCAGCAGCTTTGGACAGGGCGTTTACGAGCAGTACTTC
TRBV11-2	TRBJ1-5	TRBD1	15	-	CASSSGTGLGQPQHF	TGTGCCAGCAGCTCCGGGACAGGGCTGGGTCAGCCCCAGCATTTT
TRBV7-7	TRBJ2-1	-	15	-	CASSLGKSSYNEQFF	TGTGCCAGCAGCTTAGGGAAGAGCTCCTACAATGAGCAGTTCTTC
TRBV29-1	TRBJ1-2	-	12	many	CSVVRSNYGYTF	TGCAGCGTTGTAAGGTCTAACTATGGCTACACCTTC
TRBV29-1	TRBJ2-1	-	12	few	CSVATPGREQFF	TGCAGCGTTGCGACTCCAGGGAGGGAGCAGTTCTTC
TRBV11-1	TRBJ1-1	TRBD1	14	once	CASSSAPTGPEAFF	TGTGCCAGCAGCTCCGCCCCGACAGGGCCTGAAGCTTTCTTT
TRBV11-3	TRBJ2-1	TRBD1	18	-	CASSSVGQGIWRYNEQFF	TGTGCCAGCAGCTCCGTCGGACAGGGGATTTGGCGCTACAATGAGCAGTTCTTC
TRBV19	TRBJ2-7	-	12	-	CASSPNVHEQYF	TGTGCCAGTAGCCCAAACGTCCACGAGCAGTACTTC
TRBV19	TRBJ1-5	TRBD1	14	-	CASRGDRFNQPQHF	TGTGCCAGTAGAGGGGACAGATTCAATCAGCCCCAGCATTTT
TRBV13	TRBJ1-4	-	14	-	CASSSRQEEEKLFF	TGTGCCAGCAGCTCTCGACAGGAAGAAGAAAAACTGTTTTTT
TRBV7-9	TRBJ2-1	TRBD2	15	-	CASSYRLAGYYEQFF	TGTGCCAGCAGCTACCGACTAGCGGGATATTATGAGCAGTTCTTC
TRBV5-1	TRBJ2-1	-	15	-	CASSLSGGAFNEQFF	TGCGCCAGCAGCTTGAGTGGGGGGGCCTTCAATGAGCAGTTCTTC
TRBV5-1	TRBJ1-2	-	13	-	CASSQRTETRYTF	TGCGCCAGCAGCCAGAGGACAGAGACTCGCTACACCTTC
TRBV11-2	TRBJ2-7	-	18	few	CASSLVAGTGIVRYEQYF	TGTGCCAGCAGCTTAGTAGCGGGGACAGGCATTGTGCGCTACGAGCAGTACTTC
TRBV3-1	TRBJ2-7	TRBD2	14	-	CASSQAGGSYEQYF	TGTGCCAGCAGCCAAGCGGGGGGCTCCTACGAGCAGTACTTC
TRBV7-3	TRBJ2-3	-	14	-	CASSSKRGGDTQYF	TGTGCCAGCAGCTCGAAGAGGGGTGGAGATACGCAGTATTTT
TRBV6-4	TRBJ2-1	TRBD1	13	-	CASSEQGSSEQFF	TGTGCCAGCAGCGAACAGGGGTCAAGCGAGCAGTTCTTC
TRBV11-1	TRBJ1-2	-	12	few	CASGDRRYGYTF	TGTGCCAGCGGTGACAGGCGCTATGGCTACACCTTC
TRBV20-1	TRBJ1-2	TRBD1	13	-	CSVTDRANYGYTF	TGCAGTGTCACAGACAGGGCAAACTATGGCTACACCTTC
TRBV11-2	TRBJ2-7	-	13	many	CASSLALQGQQYF	TGTGCCAGCAGCTTAGCCTTGCAGGGTCAACAGTACTTC
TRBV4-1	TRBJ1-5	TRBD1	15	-	CASSQDEGRGQPQHF	TGCGCCAGCAGCCAAGATGAGGGCAGGGGGCAGCCCCAGCATTTT
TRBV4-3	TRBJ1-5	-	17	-	CASSQGTYRQDNQPQHF	TGCGCCAGCAGCCAAGGGACTTACCGACAGGACAATCAGCCCCAGCATTTT
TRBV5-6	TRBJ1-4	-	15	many	CASSLSAVTNEKLFF	TGTGCCAGCAGCTTGTCCGCAGTCACTAATGAAAAACTGTTTTTT
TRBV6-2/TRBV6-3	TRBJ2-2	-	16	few	CASIPLAETNTGELFF	TGTGCCAGCATCCCTCTGGCGGAGACGAACACCGGGGAGCTGTTTTTT
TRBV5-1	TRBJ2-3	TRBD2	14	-	CASSLSGATDTQYF	TGCGCCAGCAGCTTAAGCGGGGCCACAGATACGCAGTATTTT
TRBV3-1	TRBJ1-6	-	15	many	CASSQGGSYNSPLHF	TGTGCCAGCAGCCAAGGAGGGTCCTATAATTCACCCCTCCACTTT
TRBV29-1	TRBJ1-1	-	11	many	CSVRRNTEAFF	TGCAGCGTTAGGAGGAACACTGAAGCTTTCTTT
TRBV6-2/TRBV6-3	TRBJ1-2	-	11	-	CASEVGLGYTF	TGTGCCAGCGAGGTCGGGCTAGGCTACACCTTC
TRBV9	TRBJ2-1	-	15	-	CASSTSPLGVNEQFF	TGTGCCAGCAGCACCAGTCCACTCGGGGTGAATGAGCAGTTCTTC
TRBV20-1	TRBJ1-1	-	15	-	CSARNREAGYTEAFF	TGCAGTGCTAGAAATAGGGAGGCAGGCTACACTGAAGCTTTCTTT
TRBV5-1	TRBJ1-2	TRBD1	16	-	CASSLLVGTAGYGYTF	TGCGCCAGCAGCTTGCTCGTGGGGACAGCGGGCTATGGCTACACCTTC
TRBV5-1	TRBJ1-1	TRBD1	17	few	CASSKELDRDLGAEAFF	TGCGCCAGCAGCAAGGAATTAGACAGGGACCTTGGTGCTGAAGCTTTCTTT
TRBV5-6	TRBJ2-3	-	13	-	CASSLSLSVSQYF	TGTGCCAGCAGCTTGTCCCTCAGCGTATCGCAGTATTTT
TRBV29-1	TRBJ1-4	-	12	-	CSVEDWSEKLFF	TGCAGCGTTGAAGATTGGTCGGAGAAACTGTTTTTT
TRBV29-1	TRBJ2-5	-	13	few	CSVAGRLWETQYF	TGCAGCGTTGCCGGCAGGCTTTGGGAGACCCAGTACTTC
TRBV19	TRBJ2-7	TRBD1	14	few	CASSPTGGKYEQYF	TGTGCCAGTAGCCCAACAGGGGGCAAGTACGAGCAGTACTTC
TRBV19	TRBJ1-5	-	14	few	CASNRGGGNQPQHF	TGTGCCAGTAATCGCGGAGGTGGCAATCAGCCCCAGCATTTT